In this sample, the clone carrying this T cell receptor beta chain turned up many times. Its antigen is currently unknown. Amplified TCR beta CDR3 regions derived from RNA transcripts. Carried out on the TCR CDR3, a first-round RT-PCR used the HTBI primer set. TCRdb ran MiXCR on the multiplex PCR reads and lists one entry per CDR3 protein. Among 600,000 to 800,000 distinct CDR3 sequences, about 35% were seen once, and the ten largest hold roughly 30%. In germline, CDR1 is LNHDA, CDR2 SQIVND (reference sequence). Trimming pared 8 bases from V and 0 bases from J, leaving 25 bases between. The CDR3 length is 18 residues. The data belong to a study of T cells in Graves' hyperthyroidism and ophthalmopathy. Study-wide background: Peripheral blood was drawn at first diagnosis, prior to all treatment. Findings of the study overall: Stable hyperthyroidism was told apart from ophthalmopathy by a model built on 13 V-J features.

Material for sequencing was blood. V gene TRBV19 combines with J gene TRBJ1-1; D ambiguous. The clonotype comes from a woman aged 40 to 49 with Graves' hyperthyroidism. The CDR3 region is CASGPGNLGKAMNTEAFF. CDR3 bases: TGTGCCAGTGGCCCCGGGAATCTGGGGAAGGCCATGAACACTGAAGCTTTCTTT.